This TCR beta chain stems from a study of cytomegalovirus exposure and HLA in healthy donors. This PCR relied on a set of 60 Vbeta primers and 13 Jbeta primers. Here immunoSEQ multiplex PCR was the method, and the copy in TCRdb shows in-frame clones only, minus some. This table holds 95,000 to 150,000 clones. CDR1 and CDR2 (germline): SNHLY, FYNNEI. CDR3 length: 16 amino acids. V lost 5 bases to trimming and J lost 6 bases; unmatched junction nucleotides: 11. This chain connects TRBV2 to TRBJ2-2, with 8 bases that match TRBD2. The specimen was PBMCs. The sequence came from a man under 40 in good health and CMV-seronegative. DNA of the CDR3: TGTGCCAGCAGTCTACGGACTAGCCGGGGGGCCGGGGAGCTGTTTTTT. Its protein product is CASSLRTSRGAGELFF.